The source of this T cell receptor beta chain is a study of OX40 agonist ivuxolimab in advanced cancers. As for the study in general: Every 2 weeks, patients received ivuxolimab intravenously, dosed at 0.01 to 10 mg/kg. Dose-escalation patients had hepatocellular carcinoma, melanoma, renal cell or head and neck cancer.

V was pared by 10 bases and J by 10 bases, with 11 bases of the junction left unmatched. Per germline, CDR1 MDHEN and CDR2 SYDVKM. The CDR3 length is 14 residues. Blood got drawn at baseline, again on cycle 4 day 1, and then on cycle 7 day 1. The assay was immunoSEQ multiplex PCR, and TCRdb's table has in-frame clones only and misses some. The data show more than 50,000 clones, with 65% to 90% seen just once and approximately 0.54% held by the top ten. This clonotype was sampled from an adult with an advanced solid tumor such as melanoma, head and neck, liver or kidney cancer. The J gene is TRBJ2-1, the V gene TRBV28, with 12 bases identical to TRBD2. The sequences come from CD4+ or CD8+ T cells sorted from blood, collected in a trial of the OX40 agonist ivuxolimab. The CDR3 reads CAIWASGRVGEQFF. CDR3 nucleotides: TGTGCCATCTGGGCTAGCGGGAGGGTAGGGGAGCAGTTCTTC.